The next 20 T cell receptor beta chains were all read from a single sample in a study of regulatory dendritic cells for organ transplantation (dated by TCRdb to 2016 to 2017). Library generation was performed with the immunoSEQ multiplex PCR assay. In its TCRdb copy, this immuneACCESS table keeps in-frame sequences only and misses some clones. Where compared with another copy, unresolved V genes explain less than half of these, and the others have no known cause. The sample records under 35,000 clones, approximately 77% of which are singletons. The ten largest clonotypes hold over 0.35% of the sample. Sequenced sample: naive CD8+ T cells from blood. According to the study, the label for this sample's cell subset or site signals: CD45RA+ naive T cells. The source is a human donor in good health.

The chain joins TRBV9 to TRBJ1-4, with D unclear. This CDR3 has 16 residues. Germline V gives CDR1 SGDLS, CDR2 YYNGEE. The germline V and J ends were trimmed by 5 bases and 11 bases, with 25 bases remaining between them. The CDR3 sequence is CASSISSNAPPGKLFF. The CDR3 coding sequence is TGTGCCAGCAGTATATCCTCGAATGCGCCCCCGGGGAAACTGTTTTTT.

The J gene is TRBJ1-3, the V gene TRBV4-3; D unclear. The length of the CDR3 is 15 residues. Between the trimmed V and J ends, which lost 0 bases and 6 bases, there was a span of 12 bases. Looked up from germline, CDR1 is LGHNA and CDR2 is YSLEER. DNA of the CDR3: TGCGCCAGCAGCCAAGACAAGCCCCCCGTAAACACCATATATTTT. The encoded protein is CASSQDKPPVNTIYF.

The chain uses TRBV7-9 and TRBJ2-7; 11 nucleotides agree with TRBD1. With 6 bases clipped from V and 1 base from J, the junction kept 8 bases outside the gene matches. From germline, CDR1 is SEHNR and CDR2 FQNEAQ (reference sequence). This CDR3 contains 16 residues. CDR3: CASSRTDRGLSYEQYF. The CDR3 nucleotides are TGTGCCAGCAGTCGTACGGACAGGGGGCTATCCTACGAGCAGTACTTC. Combining the CDR3 with reference TRBV7-9 and TRBJ2-7 gives the whole variable domain DTGVSQNPRHKITKRGQNVTFRCDPISEHNRLYWYRQTLGQGPEFLTYFQNEAQLEKSRLLSDRFSAERPKGSFSTLEIQRTEQGDSAMYLCASSRTDRGLSYEQYFGPGTRLTVT.

The chain has TRBV29-1 and TRBJ2-2; 10 positions agree with TRBD1. CDR3 length: 14 residues. Germline CDR1 reads SQVTM; CDR2 reads ANQGSEA. V shed 6 bases, J shed 3 bases, and the junction held 4 bases outside the gene matches. CDR3 in DNA: TGCAGCGTCCTGGGGACAGGGGACACCGGGGAGCTGTTTTTT. Protein: CSVLGTGDTGELFF.

The chain carries TRBV21-1 and TRBJ1-1; the table calls TRBD1, which could not be checked here. TRBV21-1 is reported as a pseudogene. The CDR3 runs to 17 residues. CDR3 residues: CASSRQSRGSMNTEAFF. The CDR3 DNA sequence: TGTGCCAGCAGCAGGCAAAGCAGGGGGAGCATGAACACTGAAGCTTTCTTT.

This chain connects TRBV7-9 to TRBJ1-1; D may be TRBD1 (6 bases). Trimming removed 5 bases from V and 4 bases from J, with 17 bases in between. The CDR3 length is 15 residues. Germline-derived CDR1 and CDR2 are SEHNR and FQNEAQ (reference sequence). The CDR3 spells CASSGLGGRGTEAFF. CDR3 DNA sequence: TGTGCCAGCAGCGGCCTCGGGGGGCGCGGCACTGAAGCTTTCTTT.

DNA of the CDR3: TGTGCCAGCAGTTACTCGGCAGGCTCCTACGAGCAGTACTTC. Its translation is CASSYSAGSYEQYF. The V and J genes are TRBV6-5 and TRBJ2-7; D remains unclear. V was trimmed by 0 bases and J by 0 bases, leaving 6 bases between them. Germline V CDR1 and CDR2: MNHEY, SVGAGI. The CDR3 is 14 residues long.

This chain joins TRBV5-4 and TRBJ2-1, with 8 bases that match TRBD1. V was pared by 4 bases and J by 7 bases, with 7 bases of the junction left unmatched. CDR1 is SGHNT and CDR2 is YYREEE in the germline V gene (reference sequence). The CDR3 is made up of 14 amino acids. The CDR3 reads CASSRRQGSNEQFF. CDR3 in DNA: TGTGCCAGCAGCCGAAGACAGGGGTCGAATGAGCAGTTCTTC.

This chain links TRBV19 with TRBJ2-3; TRBD2 matches at 12 bases. The V segment lost 5 bases and the J segment 1 base; nucleotides outside the gene matches: 4. There are 16 residues in the CDR3. In germline, CDR1 is LNHDA, CDR2 SQIVND (reference sequence). CDR3: CASSPRTSGGTDTQYF. The CDR3 nucleotides are TGTGCCAGTAGTCCGAGGACTAGCGGGGGCACAGATACGCAGTATTTT.

The chain couples TRBV6-5 to TRBJ2-6; 8 nucleotides agree with TRBD1. CDR3 length: 15 residues. Germline V gene lookup returns CDR1 MNHEY and CDR2 SVGAGI. V was clipped by 6 bases and J by 3 bases; unmatched bases: 4. DNA for the CDR3: TGTGCCAGCAGCATACAGGGGGATGGGGCCAACGTCCTGACTTTC. Translating gives CASSIQGDGANVLTF.

CDR3 nucleotides: TGTGCCAGCAGCTTAGTTGAGCCGGTTAATGAGCAGTTCTTC. Residues: CASSLVEPVNEQFF. The chain has TRBV7-6 and TRBJ2-1; D is unclear. The CDR3 loop spans 14 amino acids. Germline V gene sequence: CDR1 SGHVS, CDR2 FNYEAQ. Deletions cut 1 base from V and 7 bases from J, with 11 bases between.

The rearrangement joins TRBV13 to TRBJ1-2, with D maybe TRBD1 (5 bases). The germline gives CDR1 PRHDT, CDR2 FYEKMQ (reference sequence). This CDR3 has 15 residues. V lost 2 bases to trimming and J lost 4 bases, with 14 bases between them. The CDR3 sequence is CASSLIGTGRYGYTF. DNA of the CDR3: TGTGCCAGCAGCTTAATCGGCACAGGCCGCTATGGCTACACCTTC.

This clone was detected once. CDR3: CASRPRTGISEQYF. CDR3 in DNA: TGTGCCAGCAGACCTCGGACAGGAATTAGCGAGCAGTACTTC. The gene calls are TRBV6-5 and TRBJ2-7; 7 bases agree with TRBD1. The CDR3 is made up of 14 amino acids. V was clipped by 6 bases and J by 6 bases; unmatched bases: 11. In germline, CDR1 is MNHEY, CDR2 SVGAGI.

This chain joins TRBV9 and TRBJ2-1, with 7 bases lining up with TRBD1. The trim removed 4 bases at V and 1 base at J, leaving 5 bases unmatched. The CDR3 spans 15 residues. CDR1 is SGDLS, CDR2 YYNGEE, per germline. CDR3 in DNA: TGTGCCAGCAGCCCCGGGACAGTTTCCTACAATGAGCAGTTCTTC. This codes for CASSPGTVSYNEQFF.

V is TRBV7-9 and J is TRBJ2-5; TRBD2 agrees at 7 bases. The CDR3 extends over 14 amino acids. V shed 6 bases and J 2 bases; nucleotides not matched to a gene: 6. Germline values: CDR1 SEHNR, CDR2 FQNEAQ (reference sequence). The DNA for the CDR3 is TGTGCCAGCAGTTGGACTAGTAGGCAAGAGACCCAGTACTTC. Its translation is CASSWTSRQETQYF.

This chain joins TRBV5-6 and TRBJ2-2, with 11 bases aligning to TRBD2. J gave up 7 bases and V 4 bases, and 6 bases lay outside the gene matches. The CDR3 consists of 15 residues. The germline V gene has CDR1 SGHDT and CDR2 YYEEEE. The chain's CDR3 is CASSLGLAGNGELFF. DNA of the CDR3: TGTGCCAGCAGCCTTGGACTAGCGGGTAACGGGGAGCTGTTTTTT.

This rearrangement joins TRBV13 to TRBJ1-1; 7 nucleotides align to TRBD1. V lost 5 bases and J lost 5; bases outside the gene matches: 17. The CDR3 consists of 17 residues. CDR1 and CDR2 from the germline V gene are PRHDT and FYEKMQ (reference sequence). This CDR3 is CASSEHHRQGIGTEAFF. The CDR3 coding sequence is TGTGCCAGCAGCGAACATCATAGACAGGGAATAGGTACTGAAGCTTTCTTT.

The CDR3 DNA reads TGTGCCAGCAGTGAAGGGCTAGCGGGGGGATACTACGAGCAGTACTTC. Translating gives CASSEGLAGGYYEQYF. J is TRBJ2-7 and V is TRBV2; 11 nucleotides line up with TRBD2. The V gene's germline CDR1 is SNHLY and CDR2 FYNNEI. V trimming: 1 base; J trimming: 3 bases; junction bases outside the gene matches: 5. This CDR3 contains 16 residues. Full variable domain (rest looked up from reference TRBV2 and TRBJ2-7): EPEVTQTPSHQVTQMGQEVILRCVPISNHLYFYWYRQILGQKVEFLVSFYNNEISEKSEIFDDQFSVERPDGSNFTLKIRSTKLEDSAMYFCASSEGLAGGYYEQYFGPGTRLTVT.

The chain uses TRBV4-2 and TRBJ2-7; 9 bases align to TRBD1. CDR3 length equals 20 residues. Trimming took 4 bases from V and 0 from J; bases not matched to a gene: 19. Germline values: CDR1 LGHNA, CDR2 YNFKEQ. The CDR3 is CASSRTRDRAYGPPSYEQYF. DNA of the CDR3: TGTGCCAGCAGCCGTACCCGGGACAGGGCCTATGGGCCCCCCTCCTACGAGCAGTACTTC.

The rearrangement links TRBV7-2 to TRBJ2-2; possibly TRBD2 for D (5 bases). The CDR3 length is 14 residues. The germline V gene encodes CDR1 SGHTA and CDR2 FQGNSA. Trimming stripped 5 bases from V and 4 bases from J, with 11 bases between. CDR3 region: CASSRAGGTGELFF. The CDR3 bases are TGTGCCAGCAGCCGGGCAGGAGGCACCGGGGAGCTGTTTTTT. The whole variable domain, filled in from reference TRBV7-2 and TRBJ2-2, reads GAGVSQSPSNKVTEKGKDVELRCDPISGHTALYWYRQSLGQGLEFLIYFQGNSAPDKSGLPSDRFSAERTGGSVSTLTIQRTQQEDSAVYLCASSRAGGTGELFFGEGSRLTVL.